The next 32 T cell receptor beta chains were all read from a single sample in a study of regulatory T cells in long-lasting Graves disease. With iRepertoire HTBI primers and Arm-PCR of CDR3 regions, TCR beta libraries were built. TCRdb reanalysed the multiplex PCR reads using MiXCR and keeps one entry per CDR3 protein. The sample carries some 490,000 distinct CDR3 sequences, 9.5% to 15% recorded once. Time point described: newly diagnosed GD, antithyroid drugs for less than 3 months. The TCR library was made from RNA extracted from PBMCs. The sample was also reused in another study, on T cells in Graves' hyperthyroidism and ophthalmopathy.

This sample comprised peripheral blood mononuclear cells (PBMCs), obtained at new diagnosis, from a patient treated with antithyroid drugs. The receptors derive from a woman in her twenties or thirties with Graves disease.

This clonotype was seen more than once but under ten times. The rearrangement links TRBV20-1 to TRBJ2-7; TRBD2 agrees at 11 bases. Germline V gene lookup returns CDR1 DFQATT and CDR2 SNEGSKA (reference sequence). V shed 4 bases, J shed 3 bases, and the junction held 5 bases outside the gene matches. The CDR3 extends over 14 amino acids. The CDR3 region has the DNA TGCAGTGCTATGGGGACTAGCGGCTTCTACGAGCAGTACTTC. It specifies CSAMGTSGFYEQYF.

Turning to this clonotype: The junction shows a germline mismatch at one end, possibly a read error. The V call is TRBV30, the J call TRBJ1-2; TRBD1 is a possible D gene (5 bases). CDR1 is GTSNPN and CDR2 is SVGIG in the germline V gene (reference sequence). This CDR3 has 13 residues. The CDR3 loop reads CAWSAQVNSGYTF. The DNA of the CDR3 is TGTGCCTGGAGTGCACAGGTTAACTCTGGCTACACCTTC.

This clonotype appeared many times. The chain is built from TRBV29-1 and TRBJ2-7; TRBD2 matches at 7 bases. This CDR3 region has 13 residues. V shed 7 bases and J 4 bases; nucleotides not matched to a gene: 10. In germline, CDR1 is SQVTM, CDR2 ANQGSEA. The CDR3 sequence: CSAVWEGRYEQYF. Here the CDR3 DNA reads TGCAGCGCTGTTTGGGAGGGACGTTACGAGCAGTACTTC.

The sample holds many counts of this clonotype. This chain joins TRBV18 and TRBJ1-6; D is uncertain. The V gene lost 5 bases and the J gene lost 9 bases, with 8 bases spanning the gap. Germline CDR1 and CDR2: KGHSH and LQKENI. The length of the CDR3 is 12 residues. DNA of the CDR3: TGTGCCAGCTCATCCTCGAGTTCACCCCTCCACTTT. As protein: CASSSSSSPLHF.

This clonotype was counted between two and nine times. Here the CDR3 reads CASSQYTDQPQHF. The CDR3 nucleotides are TGTGCCAGCAGCCAATACACGGATCAGCCCCAGCATTTT. This chain joins TRBV4-2 and TRBJ1-5, with D hard to call. This CDR3 has 13 amino acids. CDR1 is LGHNA and CDR2 is YNFKEQ in the germline V gene. V lost 2 bases and J lost 5, with 7 bases in between.

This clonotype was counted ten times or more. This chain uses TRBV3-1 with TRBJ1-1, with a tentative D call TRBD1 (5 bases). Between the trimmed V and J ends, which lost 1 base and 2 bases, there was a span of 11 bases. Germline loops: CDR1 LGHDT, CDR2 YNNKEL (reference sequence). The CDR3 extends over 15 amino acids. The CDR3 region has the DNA TGTGCCAGCAGCCAAGCGCCGGGGCCTAACACTGAAGCTTTCTTT. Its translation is CASSQAPGPNTEAFF.

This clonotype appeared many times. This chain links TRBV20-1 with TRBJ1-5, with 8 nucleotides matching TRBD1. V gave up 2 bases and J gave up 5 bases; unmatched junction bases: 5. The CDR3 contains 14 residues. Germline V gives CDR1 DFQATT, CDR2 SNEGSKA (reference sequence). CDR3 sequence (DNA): TGCAGTGCTAGAACCGACAGGGGCTATCAGCCCCAGCATTTT. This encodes CSARTDRGYQPQHF.

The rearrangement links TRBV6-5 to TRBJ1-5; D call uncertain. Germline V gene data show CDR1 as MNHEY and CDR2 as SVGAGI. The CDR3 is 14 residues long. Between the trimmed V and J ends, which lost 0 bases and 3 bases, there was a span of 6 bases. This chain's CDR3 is CASSYSANNQPQHF. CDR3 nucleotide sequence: TGTGCCAGCAGTTACTCGGCCAACAATCAGCCCCAGCATTTT.

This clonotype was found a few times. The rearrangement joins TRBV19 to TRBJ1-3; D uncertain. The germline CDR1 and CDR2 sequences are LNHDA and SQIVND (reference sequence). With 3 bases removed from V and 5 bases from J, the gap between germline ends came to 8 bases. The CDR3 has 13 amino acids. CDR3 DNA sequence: TGTGCCAGTAGTATCTTAGAAAGAAACACCATATATTTT. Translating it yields CASSILERNTIYF.

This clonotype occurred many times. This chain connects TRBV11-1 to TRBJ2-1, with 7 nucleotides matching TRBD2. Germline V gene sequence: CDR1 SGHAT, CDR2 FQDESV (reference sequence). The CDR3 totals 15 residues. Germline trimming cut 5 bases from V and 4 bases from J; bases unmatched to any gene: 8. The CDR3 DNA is TGTGCCAGCAGCCCTGAGCGGGATTATTACAATGAGCAGTTCTTC. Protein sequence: CASSPERDYYNEQFF.

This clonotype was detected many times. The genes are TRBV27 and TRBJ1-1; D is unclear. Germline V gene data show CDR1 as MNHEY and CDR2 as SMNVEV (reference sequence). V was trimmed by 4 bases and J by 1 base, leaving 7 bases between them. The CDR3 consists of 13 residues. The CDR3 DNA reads TGTGCCAGCAGTTCCGGCGAGAACACTGAAGCTTTCTTT. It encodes CASSSGENTEAFF.

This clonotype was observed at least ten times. The CDR3 nucleotides are TGTGCCAGCTCACCCTCCGGAGTGGGAGGAGAGACCCAGTACTTC. This gives the protein CASSPSGVGGETQYF. V and J are TRBV18 and TRBJ2-5; possible D gene TRBD2, 6 bases. CDR3 length equals 15 residues. V was shortened by 3 bases and J by 4 bases, with 15 bases between the two germline ends. Per the germline V gene, CDR1 is KGHSH and CDR2 is LQKENI. The full variable domain, completed using reference TRBV18 and TRBJ2-5, is NAGVMQNPRHLVRRRGQEARLRCSPMKGHSHVYWYRQLPEEGLKFMVYLQKENIIDESGMPKERFSAEFPKEGPSILRIQQVVRGDSAAYFCASSPSGVGGETQYFGPGTRLLVL.

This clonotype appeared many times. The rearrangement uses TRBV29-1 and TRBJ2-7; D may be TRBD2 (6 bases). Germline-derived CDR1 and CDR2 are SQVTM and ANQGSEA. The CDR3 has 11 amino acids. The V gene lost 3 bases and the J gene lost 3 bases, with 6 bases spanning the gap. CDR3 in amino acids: CSVEGGYEQYF. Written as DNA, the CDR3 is TGCAGCGTTGAGGGGGGCTACGAGCAGTACTTC.

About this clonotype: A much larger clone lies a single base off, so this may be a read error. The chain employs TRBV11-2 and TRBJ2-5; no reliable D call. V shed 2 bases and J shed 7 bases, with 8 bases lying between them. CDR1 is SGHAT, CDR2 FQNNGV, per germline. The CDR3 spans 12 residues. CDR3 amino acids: CASSLLRGTQYF. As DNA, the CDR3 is TGTGCCAGCAGCTTATTACGCGGGACCCAGTACTTC.

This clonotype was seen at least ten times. This chain's CDR3 is CASSTDRERNTEAFF. The CDR3 DNA sequence: TGTGCCAGCAGCACGGACAGGGAGCGGAACACTGAAGCTTTCTTT. The V and J genes are TRBV7-2 and TRBJ1-1; 8 nucleotides align to TRBD1. The CDR3 covers 15 residues. Germline CDR1 SGHTA, CDR2 FQGNSA. V trimming: 5 bases; J trimming: 1 base; junction bases outside the gene matches: 6.

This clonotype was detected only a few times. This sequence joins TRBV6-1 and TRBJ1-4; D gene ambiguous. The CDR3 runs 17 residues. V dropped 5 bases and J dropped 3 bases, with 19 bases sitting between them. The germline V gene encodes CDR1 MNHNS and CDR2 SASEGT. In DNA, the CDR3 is TGTGCCAGCAGTCTAAAGATCACGAAACAGCCTAATGAAAAACTGTTTTTT. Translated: CASSLKITKQPNEKLFF.

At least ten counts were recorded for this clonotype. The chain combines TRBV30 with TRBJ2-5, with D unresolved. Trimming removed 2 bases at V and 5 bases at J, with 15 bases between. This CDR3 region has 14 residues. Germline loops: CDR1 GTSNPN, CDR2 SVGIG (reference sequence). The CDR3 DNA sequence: TGTGCCTGGAGTTCCTGGTCCCCAGCGGAGACCCAGTACTTC. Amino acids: CAWSSWSPAETQYF.

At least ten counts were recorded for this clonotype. CDR3 nucleotide sequence: TGTGCCACCAGTGATACCTTAGCGGGAGGGCCAAGCAATGAGCAGTTCTTC. Residues: CATSDTLAGGPSNEQFF. This chain connects TRBV24-1 to TRBJ2-1, with 11 bases aligning to TRBD2. Germline CDR1 is KGHDR and CDR2 is SFDVKD. There are 17 residues in the CDR3. V gave up 3 bases and J gave up 6 bases; unmatched junction bases: 9.

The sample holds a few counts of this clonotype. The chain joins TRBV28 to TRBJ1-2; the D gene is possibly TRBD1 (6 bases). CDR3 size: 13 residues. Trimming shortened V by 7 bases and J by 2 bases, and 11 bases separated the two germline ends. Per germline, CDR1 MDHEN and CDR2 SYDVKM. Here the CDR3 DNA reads TGTGCCAGCACCCTGCAGGGGAACTATGGCTACACCTTC. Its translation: CASTLQGNYGYTF.

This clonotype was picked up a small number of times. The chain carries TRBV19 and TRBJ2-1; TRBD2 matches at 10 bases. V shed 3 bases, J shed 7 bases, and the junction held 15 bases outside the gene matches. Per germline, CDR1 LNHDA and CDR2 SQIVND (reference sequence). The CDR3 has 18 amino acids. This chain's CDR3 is CASSIRVLSSGRSNEQFF. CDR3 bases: TGTGCCAGTAGTATTAGAGTTCTGTCTAGCGGGAGATCTAATGAGCAGTTCTTC.

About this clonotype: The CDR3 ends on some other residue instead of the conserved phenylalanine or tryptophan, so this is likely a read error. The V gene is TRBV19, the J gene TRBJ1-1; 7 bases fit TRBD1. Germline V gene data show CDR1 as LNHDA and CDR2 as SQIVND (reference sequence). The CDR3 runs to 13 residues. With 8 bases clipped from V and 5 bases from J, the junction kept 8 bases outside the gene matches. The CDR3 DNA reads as TGTGCCAGTGAGACAGGGTGGAAGACTGAAGCTTTCCTT. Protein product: CASETGWKTEAFL.

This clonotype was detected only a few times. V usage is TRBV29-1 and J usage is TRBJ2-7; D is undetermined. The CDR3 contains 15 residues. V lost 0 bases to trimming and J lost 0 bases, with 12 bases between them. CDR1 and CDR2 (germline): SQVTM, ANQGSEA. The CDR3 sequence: CSVEDPLMDSYEQYF. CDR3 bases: TGCAGCGTTGAAGATCCTTTAATGGACTCCTACGAGCAGTACTTC.

The CDR3, as DNA: TGTGCCTGGGAGCAAGGTGGGGTTTGGAATGAGCAGTTCTTC. Its translation: CAWEQGGVWNEQFF. The chain couples TRBV30 to TRBJ2-1, with D unclear. CDR3 length: 14 residues. Trimming took 5 bases from V and 7 from J, leaving 18 bases between them. The V gene's germline CDR1 is GTSNPN and CDR2 SVGIG (reference sequence). Looking up the rest from reference TRBV30 and TRBJ2-1 gives the full variable domain: SQTIHQWPATLVQPVGSPLSLECTVEGTSNPNLYWYRQAAGRGLQLLFYSVGIGQISSEVPQNLSASRPQDRQFILSSKKLLLSDSGFYLCAWEQGGVWNEQFFGPGTRLTVL.

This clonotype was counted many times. The CDR3 sequence: CSASDGNSPLHF. CDR3 nucleotide sequence: TGCAGTGCTAGCGACGGAAATTCACCCCTCCACTTT. The V call is TRBV20-1, the J call TRBJ1-6; D unclear. Germline V gene lookup returns CDR1 DFQATT and CDR2 SNEGSKA (reference sequence). The V end was cut by 3 bases, the J end by 7 bases, with 7 bases between. The CDR3 length is 12 residues.

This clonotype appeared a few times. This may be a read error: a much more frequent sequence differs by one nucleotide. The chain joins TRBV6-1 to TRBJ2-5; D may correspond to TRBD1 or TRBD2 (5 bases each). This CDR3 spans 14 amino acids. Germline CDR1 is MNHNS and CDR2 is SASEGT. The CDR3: CASSLNRPQGTRYF. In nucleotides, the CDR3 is TGTGCCAGCAGCTTAAACAGGCCTCAAGGGACCCGGTACTTC.

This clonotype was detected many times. The CDR3 DNA follows: TGTGCCAGCAGCCCCAGGCCTAGCGGGAGGTTTAGCTCCTACGAGCAGTACTTC. Its protein product is CASSPRPSGRFSSYEQYF. The chain employs TRBV14 and TRBJ2-7; 11 bases map to TRBD2. Trimming cost V 4 bases and J 0 bases; bases outside gene matches: 11. The CDR3 loop spans 18 amino acids. The germline V gene encodes CDR1 SGHDN and CDR2 FVKESK.

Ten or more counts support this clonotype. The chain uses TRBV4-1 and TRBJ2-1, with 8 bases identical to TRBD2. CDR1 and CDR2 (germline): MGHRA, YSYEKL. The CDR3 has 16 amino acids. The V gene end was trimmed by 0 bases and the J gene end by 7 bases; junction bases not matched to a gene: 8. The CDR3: CASSQDRAGGANEQFF. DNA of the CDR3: TGCGCCAGCAGCCAAGATCGGGCGGGAGGTGCGAATGAGCAGTTCTTC.

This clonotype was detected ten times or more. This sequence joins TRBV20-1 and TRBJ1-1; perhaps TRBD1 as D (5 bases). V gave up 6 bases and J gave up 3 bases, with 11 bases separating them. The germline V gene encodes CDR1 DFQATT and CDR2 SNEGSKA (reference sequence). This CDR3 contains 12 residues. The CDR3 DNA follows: TGCAGTGCAAGGTCGGGGGACACTGAAGCTTTCTTT. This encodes CSARSGDTEAFF.

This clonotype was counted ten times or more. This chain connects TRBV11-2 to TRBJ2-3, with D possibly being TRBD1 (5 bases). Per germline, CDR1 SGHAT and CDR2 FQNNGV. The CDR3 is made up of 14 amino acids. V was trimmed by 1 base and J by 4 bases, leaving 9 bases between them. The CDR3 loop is CASSLARAADTQYF. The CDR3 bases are TGTGCCAGCAGCTTAGCCAGGGCGGCAGATACGCAGTATTTT.

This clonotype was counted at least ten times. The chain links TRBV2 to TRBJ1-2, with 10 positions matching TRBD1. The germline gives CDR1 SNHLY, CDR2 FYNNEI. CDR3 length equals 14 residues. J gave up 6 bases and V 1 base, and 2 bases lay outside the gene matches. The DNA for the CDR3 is TGTGCCAGCAGTGAAGAGGACAGGGGGAATGGCTACACCTTC. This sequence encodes CASSEEDRGNGYTF. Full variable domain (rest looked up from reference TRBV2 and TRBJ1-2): EPEVTQTPSHQVTQMGQEVILRCVPISNHLYFYWYRQILGQKVEFLVSFYNNEISEKSEIFDDQFSVERPDGSNFTLKIRSTKLEDSAMYFCASSEEDRGNGYTFGSGTRLTVV.

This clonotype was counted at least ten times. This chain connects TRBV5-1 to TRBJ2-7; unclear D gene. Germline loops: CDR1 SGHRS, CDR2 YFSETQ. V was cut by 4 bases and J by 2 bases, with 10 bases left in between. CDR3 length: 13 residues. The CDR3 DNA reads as TGCGCCAGCAGCAGGGAAGGCCCCTACGAGCAGTACTTC. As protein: CASSREGPYEQYF.

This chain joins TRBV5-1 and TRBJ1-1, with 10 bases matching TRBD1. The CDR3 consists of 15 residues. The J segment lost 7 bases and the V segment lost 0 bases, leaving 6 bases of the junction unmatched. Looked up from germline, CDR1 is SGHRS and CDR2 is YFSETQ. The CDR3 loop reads CASSLGDRGKGEAFF. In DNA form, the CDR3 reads TGCGCCAGCAGCTTGGGGGACAGGGGAAAAGGTGAAGCTTTCTTT.